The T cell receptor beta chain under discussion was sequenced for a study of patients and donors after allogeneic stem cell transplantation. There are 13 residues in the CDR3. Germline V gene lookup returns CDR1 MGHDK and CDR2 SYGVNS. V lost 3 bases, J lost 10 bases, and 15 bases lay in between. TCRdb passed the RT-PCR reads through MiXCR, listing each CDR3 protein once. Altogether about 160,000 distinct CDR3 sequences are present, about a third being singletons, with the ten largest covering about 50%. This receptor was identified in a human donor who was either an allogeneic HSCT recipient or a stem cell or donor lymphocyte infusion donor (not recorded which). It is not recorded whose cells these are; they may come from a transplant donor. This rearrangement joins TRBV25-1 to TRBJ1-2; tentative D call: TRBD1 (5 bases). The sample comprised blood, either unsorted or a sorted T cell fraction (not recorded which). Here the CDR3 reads CASSEPGRVDYTF. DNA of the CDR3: TGTGCCAGCAGTGAGCCGGGACGGGTGGACTACACCTTC.